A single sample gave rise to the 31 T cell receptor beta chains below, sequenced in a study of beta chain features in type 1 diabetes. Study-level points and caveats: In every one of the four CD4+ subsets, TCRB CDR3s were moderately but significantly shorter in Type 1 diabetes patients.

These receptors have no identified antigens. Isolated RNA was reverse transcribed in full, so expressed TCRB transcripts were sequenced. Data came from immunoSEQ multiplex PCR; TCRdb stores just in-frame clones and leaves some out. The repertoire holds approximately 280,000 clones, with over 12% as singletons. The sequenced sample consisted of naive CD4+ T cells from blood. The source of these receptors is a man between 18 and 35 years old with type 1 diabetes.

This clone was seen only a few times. The CDR3 coding sequence is TGCGCCAGCAGCCCAGACCCAGGGAACACCGGGGAGCTGTTTTTT. The encoded protein is CASSPDPGNTGELFF. The J gene is TRBJ2-2, the V gene TRBV4-3, with no clear D. CDR1 is LGHNA, CDR2 YSLEER, per germline. The CDR3 contains 15 residues. The ends were cut back, 4 bases at V and 1 base at J, with 10 bases in the middle.

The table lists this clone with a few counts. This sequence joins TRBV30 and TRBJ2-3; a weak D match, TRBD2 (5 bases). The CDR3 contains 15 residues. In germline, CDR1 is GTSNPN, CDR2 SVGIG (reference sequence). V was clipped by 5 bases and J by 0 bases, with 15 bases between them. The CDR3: CAWRRWGTSTDTQYF. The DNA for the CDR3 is TGTGCCTGGCGGAGGTGGGGAACTAGCACAGATACGCAGTATTTT.

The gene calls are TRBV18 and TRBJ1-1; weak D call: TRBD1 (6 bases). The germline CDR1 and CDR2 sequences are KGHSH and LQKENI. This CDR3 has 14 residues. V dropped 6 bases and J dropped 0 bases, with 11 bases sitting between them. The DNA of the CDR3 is TGTGCCAGCTCCCTTGGACAGTTGAACACTGAAGCTTTCTTT. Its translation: CASSLGQLNTEAFF.

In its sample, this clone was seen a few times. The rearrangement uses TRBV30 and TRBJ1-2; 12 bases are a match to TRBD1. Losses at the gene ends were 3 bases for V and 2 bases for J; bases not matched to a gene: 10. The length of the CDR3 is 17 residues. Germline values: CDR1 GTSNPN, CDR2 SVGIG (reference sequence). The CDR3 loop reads CAWRSGGTGGLNYGYTF. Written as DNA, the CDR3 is TGTGCCTGGAGGAGTGGAGGGACAGGGGGCTTGAACTATGGCTACACCTTC.

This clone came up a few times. This chain's CDR3 is CSAPRDREQYF. The CDR3 nucleotides are TGCAGTGCCCCGCGGGATCGGGAGCAGTACTTC. The V and J genes are TRBV20-1 and TRBJ2-7; D is perhaps TRBD2 (6 bases). Looked up from germline, CDR1 is DFQATT and CDR2 is SNEGSKA (reference sequence). Trimming removed 6 bases at V and 7 bases at J, with 13 bases between. This CDR3 is built from 11 residues.

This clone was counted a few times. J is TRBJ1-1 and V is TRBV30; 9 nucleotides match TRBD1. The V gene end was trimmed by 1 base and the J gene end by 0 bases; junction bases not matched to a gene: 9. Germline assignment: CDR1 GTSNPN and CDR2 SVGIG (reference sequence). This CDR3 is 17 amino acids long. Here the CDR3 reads CAWSAPGQGFLNTEAFF. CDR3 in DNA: TGTGCCTGGAGTGCCCCGGGACAGGGATTCTTGAACACTGAAGCTTTCTTT. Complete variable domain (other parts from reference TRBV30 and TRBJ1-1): SQTIHQWPATLVQPVGSPLSLECTVEGTSNPNLYWYRQAAGRGLQLLFYSVGIGQISSEVPQNLSASRPQDRQFILSSKKLLLSDSGFYLCAWSAPGQGFLNTEAFFGQGTRLTVV.

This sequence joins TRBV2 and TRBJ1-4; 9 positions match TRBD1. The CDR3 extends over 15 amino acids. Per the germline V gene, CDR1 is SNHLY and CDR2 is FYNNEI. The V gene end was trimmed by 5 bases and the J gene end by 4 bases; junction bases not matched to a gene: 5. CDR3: CASSTGQGSNEKLFF. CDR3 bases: TGTGCCAGCAGTACTGGACAGGGGAGTAATGAAAAACTGTTTTTT.

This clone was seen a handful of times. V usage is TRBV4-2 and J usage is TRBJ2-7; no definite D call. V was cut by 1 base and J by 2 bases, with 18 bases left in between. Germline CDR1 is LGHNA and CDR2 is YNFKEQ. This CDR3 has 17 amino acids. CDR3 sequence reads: CASSQGVIDTAPYEQYF. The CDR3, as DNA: TGTGCCAGCAGCCAAGGGGTGATCGACACGGCTCCCTACGAGCAGTACTTC.

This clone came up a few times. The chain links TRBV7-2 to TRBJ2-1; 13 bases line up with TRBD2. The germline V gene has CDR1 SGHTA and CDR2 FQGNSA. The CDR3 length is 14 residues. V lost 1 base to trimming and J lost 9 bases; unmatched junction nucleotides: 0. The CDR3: CASSLGTSGSEQFF. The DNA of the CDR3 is TGTGCCAGCAGCTTAGGGACTAGCGGGAGTGAGCAGTTCTTC. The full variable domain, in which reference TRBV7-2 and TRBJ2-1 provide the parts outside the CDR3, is GAGVSQSPSNKVTEKGKDVELRCDPISGHTALYWYRQSLGQGLEFLIYFQGNSAPDKSGLPSDRFSAERTGGSVSTLTIQRTQQEDSAVYLCASSLGTSGSEQFFGPGTRLTVL.

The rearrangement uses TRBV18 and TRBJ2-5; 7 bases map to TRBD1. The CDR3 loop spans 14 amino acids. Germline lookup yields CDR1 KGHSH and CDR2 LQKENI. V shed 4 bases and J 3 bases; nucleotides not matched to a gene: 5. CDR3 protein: CASSLRQGEETQYF. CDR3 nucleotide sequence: TGTGCCAGCTCACTCAGACAGGGAGAAGAGACCCAGTACTTC.

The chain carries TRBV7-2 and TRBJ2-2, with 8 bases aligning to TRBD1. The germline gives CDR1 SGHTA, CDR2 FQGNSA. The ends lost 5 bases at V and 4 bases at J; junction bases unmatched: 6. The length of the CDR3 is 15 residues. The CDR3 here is CASSPQGASTGELFF. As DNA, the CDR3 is TGTGCCAGCAGCCCGCAGGGGGCGAGCACCGGGGAGCTGTTTTTT.

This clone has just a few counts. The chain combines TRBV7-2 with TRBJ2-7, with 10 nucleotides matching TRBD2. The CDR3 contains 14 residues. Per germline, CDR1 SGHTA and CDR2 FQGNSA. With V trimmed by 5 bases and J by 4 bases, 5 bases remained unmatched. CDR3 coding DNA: TGTGCCAGCAGCCCGGGACTAGCGCTATACGAGCAGTACTTC. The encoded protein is CASSPGLALYEQYF.

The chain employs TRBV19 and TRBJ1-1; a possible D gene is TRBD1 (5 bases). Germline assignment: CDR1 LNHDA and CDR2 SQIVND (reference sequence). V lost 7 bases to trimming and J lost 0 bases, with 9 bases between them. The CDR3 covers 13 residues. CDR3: CASTQGMNTEAFF. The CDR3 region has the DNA TGTGCCAGTACTCAGGGAATGAACACTGAAGCTTTCTTT.

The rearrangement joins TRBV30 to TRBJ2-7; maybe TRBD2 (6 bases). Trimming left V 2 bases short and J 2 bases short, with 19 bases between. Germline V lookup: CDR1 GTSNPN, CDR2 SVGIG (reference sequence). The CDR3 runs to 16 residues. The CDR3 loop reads CAWSLGRWGVPYEQYF. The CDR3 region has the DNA TGTGCCTGGAGTCTAGGACGTTGGGGGGTTCCCTACGAGCAGTACTTC.

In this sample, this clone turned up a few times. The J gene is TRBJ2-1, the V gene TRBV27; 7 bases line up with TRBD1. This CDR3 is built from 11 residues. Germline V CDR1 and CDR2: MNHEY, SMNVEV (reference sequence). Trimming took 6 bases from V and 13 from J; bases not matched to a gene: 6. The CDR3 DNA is TGTGCCAGCAGCGGCCGGGACAGCCAGTTCTTC. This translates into CASSGRDSQFF.

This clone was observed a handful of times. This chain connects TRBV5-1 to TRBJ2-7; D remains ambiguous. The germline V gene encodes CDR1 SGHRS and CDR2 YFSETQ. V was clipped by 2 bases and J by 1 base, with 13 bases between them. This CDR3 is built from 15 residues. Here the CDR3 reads CASSFSVEVSYEQYF. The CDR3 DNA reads TGCGCCAGCAGCTTCTCCGTTGAGGTTTCCTACGAGCAGTACTTC.

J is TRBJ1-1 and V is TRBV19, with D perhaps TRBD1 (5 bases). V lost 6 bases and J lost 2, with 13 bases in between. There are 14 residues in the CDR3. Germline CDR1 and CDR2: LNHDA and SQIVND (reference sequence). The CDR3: CASRKKQGNTEAFF. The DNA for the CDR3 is TGTGCCAGTAGAAAGAAGCAGGGAAACACTGAAGCTTTCTTT.

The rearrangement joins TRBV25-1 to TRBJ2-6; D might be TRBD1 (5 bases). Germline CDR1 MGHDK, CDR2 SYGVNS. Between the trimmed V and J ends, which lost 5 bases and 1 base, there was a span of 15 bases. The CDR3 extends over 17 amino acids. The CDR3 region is CASSSWGDSSGANVLTF. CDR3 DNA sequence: TGTGCCAGCAGTTCGTGGGGCGATTCTTCTGGGGCCAACGTCCTGACTTTC.

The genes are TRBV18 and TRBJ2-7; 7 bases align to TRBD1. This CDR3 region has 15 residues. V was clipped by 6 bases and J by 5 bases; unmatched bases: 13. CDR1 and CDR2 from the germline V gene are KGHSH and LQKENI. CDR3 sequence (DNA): TGTGCCAGCTCTCTCGCACGACAGGGTGGCAACGAGCAGTACTTC. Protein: CASSLARQGGNEQYF.

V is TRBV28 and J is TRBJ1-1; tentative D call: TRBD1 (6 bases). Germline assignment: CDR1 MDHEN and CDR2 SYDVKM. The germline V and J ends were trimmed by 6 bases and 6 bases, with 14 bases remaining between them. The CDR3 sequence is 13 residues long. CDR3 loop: CASRPTGNPEAFF. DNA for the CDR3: TGTGCCAGCAGACCTACAGGGAATCCTGAAGCTTTCTTT. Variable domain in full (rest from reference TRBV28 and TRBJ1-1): DVKVTQSSRYLVKRTGEKVFLECVQDMDHENMFWYRQDPGLGLRLIYFSYDVKMKEKGDIPEGYSVSREKKERFSLILESASTNQTSMYLCASRPTGNPEAFFGQGTRLTVV.

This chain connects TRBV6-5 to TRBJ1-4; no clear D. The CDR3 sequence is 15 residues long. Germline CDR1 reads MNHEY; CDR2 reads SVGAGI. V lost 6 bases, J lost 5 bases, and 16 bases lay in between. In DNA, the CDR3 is TGTGCCAGCAGACCCCCCGGGGTCCAGAATGAAAAACTGTTTTTT. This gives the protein CASRPPGVQNEKLFF.

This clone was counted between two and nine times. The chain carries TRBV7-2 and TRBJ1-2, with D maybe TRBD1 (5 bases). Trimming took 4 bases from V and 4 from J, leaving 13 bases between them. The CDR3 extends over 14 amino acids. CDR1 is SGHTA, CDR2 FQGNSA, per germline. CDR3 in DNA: TGTGCCAGCAGCTCGTACCAGGGATCCTATGGCTACACCTTC. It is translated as CASSSYQGSYGYTF.

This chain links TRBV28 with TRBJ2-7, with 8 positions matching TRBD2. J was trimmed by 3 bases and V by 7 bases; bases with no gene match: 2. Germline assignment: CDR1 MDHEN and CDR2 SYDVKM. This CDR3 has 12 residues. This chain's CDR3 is CASTSGSYEQYF. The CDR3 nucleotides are TGTGCCAGCACGAGCGGGAGCTACGAGCAGTACTTC.

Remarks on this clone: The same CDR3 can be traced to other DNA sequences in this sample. This CDR3 is CASSFDRANTEAFF. In nucleotides, the CDR3 is TGCGCCAGCAGTTTTGACAGGGCGAACACTGAAGCTTTCTTT. The chain is built from TRBV5-1 and TRBJ1-1; TRBD1 matches at 7 bases. Germline V gene data show CDR1 as SGHRS and CDR2 as YFSETQ. The CDR3 covers 14 residues. V lost 5 bases to trimming and J lost 1 base; unmatched junction nucleotides: 5.

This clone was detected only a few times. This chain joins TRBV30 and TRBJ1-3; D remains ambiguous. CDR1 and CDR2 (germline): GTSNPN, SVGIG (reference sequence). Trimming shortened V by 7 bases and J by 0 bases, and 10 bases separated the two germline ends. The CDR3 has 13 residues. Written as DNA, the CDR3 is TGTGCCTCCGATGTCAGCTCTGGAAACACCATATATTTT. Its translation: CASDVSSGNTIYF.

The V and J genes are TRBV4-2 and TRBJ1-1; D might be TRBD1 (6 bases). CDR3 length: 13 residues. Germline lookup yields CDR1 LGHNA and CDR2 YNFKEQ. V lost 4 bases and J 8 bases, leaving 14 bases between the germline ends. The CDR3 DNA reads TGTGCCAGCAGCCCGGTACAGGGCTGGGAAGCTTTCTTT. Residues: CASSPVQGWEAFF.

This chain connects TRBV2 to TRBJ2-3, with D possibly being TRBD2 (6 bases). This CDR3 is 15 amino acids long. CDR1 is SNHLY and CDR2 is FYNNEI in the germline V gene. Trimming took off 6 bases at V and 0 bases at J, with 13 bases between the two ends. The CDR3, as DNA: TGTGCCAGCAGGTCAGAAGGGACTAGCACAGATACGCAGTATTTT. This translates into CASRSEGTSTDTQYF.

DNA of the CDR3: TGTGCCAGCAGCGTAGAACAGGACAGGAAGTATTTT. Its translation: CASSVEQDRKYF. The chain recombines TRBV9 with TRBJ2-3, with TRBD1 matching over 7 bases. The germline V gene has CDR1 SGDLS and CDR2 YYNGEE. The CDR3 covers 12 residues. Losses at the gene ends were 0 bases for V and 13 bases for J; bases not matched to a gene: 5. Full variable domain (rest looked up from reference TRBV9 and TRBJ2-3): DSGVTQTPKHLITATGQRVTLRCSPRSGDLSVYWYQQSLDQGLQFLIQYYNGEERAKGNILERFSAQQFPDLHSELNLSSLELGDSALYFCASSVEQDRKYFGPGTRLTVL.

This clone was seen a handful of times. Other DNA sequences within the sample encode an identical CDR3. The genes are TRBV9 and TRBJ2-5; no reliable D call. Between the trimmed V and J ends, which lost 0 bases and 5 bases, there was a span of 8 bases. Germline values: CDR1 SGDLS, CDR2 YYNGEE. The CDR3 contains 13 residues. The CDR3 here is CASSVDSRETQYF. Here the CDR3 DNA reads TGTGCCAGCAGCGTAGATAGCCGGGAGACCCAGTACTTC.

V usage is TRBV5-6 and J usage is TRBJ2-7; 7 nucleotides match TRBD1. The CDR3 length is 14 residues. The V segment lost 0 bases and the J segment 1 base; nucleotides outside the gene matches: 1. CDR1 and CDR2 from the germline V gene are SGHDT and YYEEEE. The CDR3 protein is CASSLVGQSYEQYF. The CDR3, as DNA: TGTGCCAGCAGCTTGGTGGGACAGTCCTACGAGCAGTACTTC.

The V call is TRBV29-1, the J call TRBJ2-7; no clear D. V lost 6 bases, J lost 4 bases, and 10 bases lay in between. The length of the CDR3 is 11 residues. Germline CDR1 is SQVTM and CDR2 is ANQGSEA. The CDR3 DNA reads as TGCAGCGTCGCTATTCGGTACGAGCAGTACTTC. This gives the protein CSVAIRYEQYF.